Below, one T cell receptor (beta chain) is given with its context. What it binds is not known. The sample comes from a study of cytomegalovirus exposure and HLA in healthy donors. Study-level results: TCR association rates varied by HLA locus in a later analysis, with DRB1 highest and HLA-C lowest.

The PCR made use of 60 Vbeta and 13 Jbeta primers. Clones were read by immunoSEQ multiplex PCR, and TCRdb kept only the in-frame ones, dropping some. This table has approximately 160,000 clones, about four fifths appearing once. The sequenced material came from PBMCs. The receptor was isolated from a man aged 18 to 29 in good health and CMV-seronegative.

The CDR3: CSVEHLGQSYGYTF. The CDR3 nucleotides are TGCAGCGTTGAGCACTTGGGACAGTCCTATGGCTACACCTTC. The chain is built from TRBV29-1 and TRBJ1-2; 7 bases fit TRBD1. V dropped 3 bases and J dropped 4; count of bases not matched to a gene: 8. Germline-derived CDR1 and CDR2 are SQVTM and ANQGSEA. This CDR3 has 14 amino acids.